This T cell receptor (beta chain) was identified in a study of T cell responses to AZD1222 COVID-19 vaccine. The CDR3 is 16 amino acids. Germline loops: CDR1 LNHNV, CDR2 YYDKDF (reference sequence). V lost 5 bases, J lost 0 bases, and 15 bases lay in between. Using immunoSEQ multiplex PCR, the repertoire was profiled, and TCRdb retains in-frame clones only, with some absent. Of approximately 130,000 clones listed, approximately 86% were seen once; the top ten hold 2.5% to 3.5%. General study results and limits: As reported, nearly half of all spike-specific TCRs target variant regions that are unmutated. Repertoires were sampled only after the peak T cell response.

About this clone: The target antigen is unknown.

Sample: peripheral blood, taken 28 days after the second AZD1222 dose. This chain joins TRBV15 and TRBJ2-3; no definite D call. The TCR was taken from an adult who received the AZD1222 COVID-19 vaccine. The CDR3 spells CATSARLEASTDTQYF. In nucleotides, the CDR3 is TGTGCCACCAGCGCTAGACTCGAGGCTAGCACAGATACGCAGTATTTT.